This T cell receptor beta chain was documented in a study of T-cell reconstitution after alpha-beta-depleted transplantation in children. The study, taken as a whole, reports: About two months after transplant, alpha-beta T cells reportedly came from several hundred expanded graft clones. From newly produced T cells came most of the T-cell counts and diversity one year after transplant.

V gave up 6 bases and J gave up 3 bases, with 20 bases separating them. The V gene's germline CDR1 is DFQATT and CDR2 SNEGSKA (reference sequence). This CDR3 is built from 15 residues. On this clonotype: Antigen specificity is unknown.

As it was prepared, the TCRbeta library received unique molecular identifiers. TCRdb reprocessed the PCR reads via MiXCR and lists one record per CDR3 protein. The sample consists of about 600,000 distinct CDR3 sequences, 23% of them appearing once. The chain joins TRBV20-1 to TRBJ1-2; D may be TRBD1 (5 bases). The material was PBMCs, mostly from graft donor cells, obtained 360 days after TCRalphabeta/CD19-depleted stem cell transplant. This receptor was obtained from a boy less than two years old who had a stem cell transplant for acute myeloid leukemia, so the T cells may come from the graft donor. This CDR3 reads CSAYPEGPLYYGYTF. In nucleotides, the CDR3 is TGCAGTGCCTACCCAGAGGGACCCCTATACTATGGCTACACCTTC.